This T cell receptor (beta chain) was profiled in a study of long-term antiretroviral therapy in people with HIV. Study as a whole: The oldest samples precede the 2015 immediate-ART recommendation by about a decade. Study-level points and caveats: Diversity remained lower than transplant donor controls, even though it increased after ART. Versus controls, repertoires in people with HIV had narrower CDR3 length ranges. Someone took the blood between about 2004 and 2017, maybe while older ART regimens were in use.

With regard to this clone: Its antigen is unidentified.

Trimming stripped 3 bases from V and 1 base from J, with 8 bases between. The germline V gene has CDR1 MGHRA and CDR2 YSYEKL. This CDR3 is built from 14 residues. Researchers ran immunoSEQ v3.0 at survey level. Repertoires were generated with immunoSEQ multiplex PCR, while TCRdb's copy carries only in-frame clones and drops some. This sample carries about 16,000 clones, roughly 80% of them seen once, and the ten largest clones take approximately 15%. The TCR sequence derives from a woman aged 50 to 65 with HIV. The input for sequencing was unsorted PBMCs, taken 1.5 years before starting antiretroviral therapy. The chain carries TRBV4-1 and TRBJ2-3; D tentatively reads TRBD1 or TRBD2 (5 bases each). The CDR3 region is CASSHLGGTDTQYF. The CDR3 bases are TGCGCCAGCAGCCACCTGGGGGGCACAGATACGCAGTATTTT.